This T cell receptor (beta chain) was captured by sequencing in a study of T-cell reconstitution after alpha-beta-depleted transplantation in children. The CDR3 runs to 12 residues. After removal of 3 bases from V and 7 bases from J, the junction contained 1 base not matched to a gene. CDR1 and CDR2 from the germline V gene are SGDLS and YYNGEE. Preparing the TCRbeta library involved the use of unique molecular identifiers. Each CDR3 protein gets one entry after TCRdb re-called the PCR reads with MiXCR. The table has some 600,000 distinct CDR3 sequences, 16% seen once. The TCR sequence derives from a human donor who donated a stem cell graft to a child with acute myeloid leukemia. The V gene is TRBV9, the J gene TRBJ2-4; 7 nucleotides line up with TRBD1. The starting material was PBMCs from the stem cell graft donor, obtained from the stem cell graft. The DNA for the CDR3 is TGTGCCAGCAGCGCGACAGGGAACATTCAGTACTTC. It is translated as CASSATGNIQYF.